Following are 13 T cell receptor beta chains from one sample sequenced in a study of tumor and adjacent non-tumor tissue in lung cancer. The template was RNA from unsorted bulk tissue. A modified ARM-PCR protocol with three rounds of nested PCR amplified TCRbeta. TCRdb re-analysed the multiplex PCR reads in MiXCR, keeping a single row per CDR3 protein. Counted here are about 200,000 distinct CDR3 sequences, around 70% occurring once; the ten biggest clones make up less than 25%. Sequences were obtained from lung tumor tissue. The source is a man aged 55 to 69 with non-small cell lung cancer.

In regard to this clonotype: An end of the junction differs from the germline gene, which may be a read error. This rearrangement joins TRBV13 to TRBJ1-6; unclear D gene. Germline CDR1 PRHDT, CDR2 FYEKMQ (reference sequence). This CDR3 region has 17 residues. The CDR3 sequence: CDSSQKTYSVGNSPLHF. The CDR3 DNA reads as TGTGACAGCAGTCAAAAAACTTACAGCGTGGGCAATTCACCCCTCCACTTT.

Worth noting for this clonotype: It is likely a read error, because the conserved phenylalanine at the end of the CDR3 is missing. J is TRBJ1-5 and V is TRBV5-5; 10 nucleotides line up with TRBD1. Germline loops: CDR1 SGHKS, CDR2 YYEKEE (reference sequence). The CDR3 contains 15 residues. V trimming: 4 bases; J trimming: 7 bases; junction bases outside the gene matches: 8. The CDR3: CASSQVGDRGQPQHY. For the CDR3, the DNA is TGTGCCAGCAGCCAGGTAGGGGACAGGGGACAGCCCCAGCATTAT.

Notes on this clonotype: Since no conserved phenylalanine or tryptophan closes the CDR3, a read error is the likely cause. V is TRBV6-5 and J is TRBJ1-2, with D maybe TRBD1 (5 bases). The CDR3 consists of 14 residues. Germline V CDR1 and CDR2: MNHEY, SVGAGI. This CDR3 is CASSYSGGTYGYTL. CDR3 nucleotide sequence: TGTGCCAGTAGTTACTCAGGAGGGACCTATGGCTACACCCTC.

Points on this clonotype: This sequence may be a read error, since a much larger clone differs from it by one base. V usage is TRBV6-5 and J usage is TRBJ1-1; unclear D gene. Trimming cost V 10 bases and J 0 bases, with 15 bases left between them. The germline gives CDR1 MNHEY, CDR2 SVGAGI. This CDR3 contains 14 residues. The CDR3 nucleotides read TGTGCCATCACCGACGTCGCCATGAACACTGAAGCTTTCTTT. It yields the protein CAITDVAMNTEAFF.

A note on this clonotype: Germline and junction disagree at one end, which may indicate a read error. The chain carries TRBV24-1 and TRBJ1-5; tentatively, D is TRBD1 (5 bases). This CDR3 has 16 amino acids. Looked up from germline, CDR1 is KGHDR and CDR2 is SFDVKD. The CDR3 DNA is TGTGCTACCAGTGATCGACTAGACAGCCGCAATCAGCCCCAGCATTTT. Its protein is CATSDRLDSRNQPQHF.

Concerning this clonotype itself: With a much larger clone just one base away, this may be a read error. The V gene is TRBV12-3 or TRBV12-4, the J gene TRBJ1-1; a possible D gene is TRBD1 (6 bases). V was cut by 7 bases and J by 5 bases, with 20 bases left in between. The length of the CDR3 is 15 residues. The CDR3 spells CASTPGGALSTEAFF. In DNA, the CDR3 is TGTGCCAGCACCCCGGGGGGGGCCCTTTCAACTGAAGCTTTCTTT.

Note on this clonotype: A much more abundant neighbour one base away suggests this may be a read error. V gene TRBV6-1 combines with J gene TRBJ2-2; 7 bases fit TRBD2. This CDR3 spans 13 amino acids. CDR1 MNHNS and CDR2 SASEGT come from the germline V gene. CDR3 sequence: CASRKLATGEPFF. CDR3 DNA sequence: TGTGCCAGCAGGAAACTAGCGACCGGGGAGCCGTTTTTT.

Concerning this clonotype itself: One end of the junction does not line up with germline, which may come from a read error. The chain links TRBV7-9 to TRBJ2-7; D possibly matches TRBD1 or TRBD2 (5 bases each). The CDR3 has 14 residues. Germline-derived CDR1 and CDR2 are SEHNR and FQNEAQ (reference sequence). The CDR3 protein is CAGSFGAGTYEQYF. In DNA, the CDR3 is TGTGCCGGCAGCTTCGGGGCAGGGACCTACGAGCAGTACTTC. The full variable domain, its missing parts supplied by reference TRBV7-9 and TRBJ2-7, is DTGVSQNPRHKITKRGQNVTFRCDPISEHNRLYWYRQTLGQGPEFLTYFQNEAQLEKSRLLSDRFSAERPKGSFSTLEIQRTEQGDSAMYLCAGSFGAGTYEQYFGPGTRLTVT.

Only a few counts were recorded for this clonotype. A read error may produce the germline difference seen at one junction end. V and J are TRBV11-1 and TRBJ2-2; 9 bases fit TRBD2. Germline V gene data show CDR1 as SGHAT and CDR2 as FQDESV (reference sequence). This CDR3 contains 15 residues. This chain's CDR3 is CASNSSGINTGGLFF. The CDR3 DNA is TGTGCCAGCAACTCTAGCGGGATAAACACCGGGGGGCTGTTTTTT. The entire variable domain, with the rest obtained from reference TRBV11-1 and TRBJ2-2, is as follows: EAEVAQSPRYKITEKSQAVAFWCDPISGHATLYWYRQILGQGPELLVQFQDESVVDDSQLPKDRFSAERLKGVDSTLKIQPAELGDSAMYLCASNSSGINTGGLFFGEGSRLTVL.

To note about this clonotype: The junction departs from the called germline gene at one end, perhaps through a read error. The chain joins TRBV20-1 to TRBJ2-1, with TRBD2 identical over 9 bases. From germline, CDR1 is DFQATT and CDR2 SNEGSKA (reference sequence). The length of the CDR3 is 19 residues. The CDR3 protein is CSARDRASGMAVSYNELFF. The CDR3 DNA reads TGCAGTGCTAGAGATCGGGCTAGCGGGATGGCCGTCTCCTACAATGAGCTGTTCTTC.

CDR3 residues: CASKPGVSNQPQHF. Here the CDR3 DNA reads TGTGCCAGTAAACCAGGGGTTAGCAATCAGCCCCAGCATTTT. V gene TRBV19 combines with J gene TRBJ1-5, with D possibly matching TRBD1 (6 bases). Germline V lookup: CDR1 LNHDA, CDR2 SQIVND (reference sequence). The V and J ends lost 7 bases and 0 bases respectively, with 10 bases between them. The CDR3 runs to 14 residues.

CDR3 bases: TGTGCCAGCGGCCCTCACCAGACGAACACTGAAGCTTTCTTT. It is translated as CASGPHQTNTEAFF. The chain has TRBV28 and TRBJ1-1; D call uncertain. Trimming cost V 8 bases and J 1 base, with 14 bases left between them. From germline, CDR1 is MDHEN and CDR2 SYDVKM. The CDR3 totals 14 residues.

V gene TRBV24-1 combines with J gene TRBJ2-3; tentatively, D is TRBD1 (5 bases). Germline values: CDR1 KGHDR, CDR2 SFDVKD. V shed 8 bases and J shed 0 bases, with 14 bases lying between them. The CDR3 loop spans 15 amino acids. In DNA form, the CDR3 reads TGTGCCACCACTACGAGGACATACAGCACAGATACGCAGTATTTT. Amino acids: CATTTRTYSTDTQYF.